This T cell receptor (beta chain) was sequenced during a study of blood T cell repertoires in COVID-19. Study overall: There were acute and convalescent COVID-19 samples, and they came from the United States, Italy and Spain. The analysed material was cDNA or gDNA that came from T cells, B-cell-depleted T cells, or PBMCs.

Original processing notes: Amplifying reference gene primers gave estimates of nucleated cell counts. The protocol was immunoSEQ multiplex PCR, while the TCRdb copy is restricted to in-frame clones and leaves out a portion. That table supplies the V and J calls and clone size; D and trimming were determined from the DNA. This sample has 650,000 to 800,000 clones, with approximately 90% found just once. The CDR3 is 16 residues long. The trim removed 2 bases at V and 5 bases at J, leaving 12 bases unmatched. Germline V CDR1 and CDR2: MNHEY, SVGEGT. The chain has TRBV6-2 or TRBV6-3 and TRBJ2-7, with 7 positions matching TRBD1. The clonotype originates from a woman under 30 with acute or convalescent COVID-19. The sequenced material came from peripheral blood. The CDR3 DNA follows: TGTGCCAGCAGTTACGCCCCGACAGGGTCAAGCGACGAGCAGTACTTC. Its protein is CASSYAPTGSSDEQYF.